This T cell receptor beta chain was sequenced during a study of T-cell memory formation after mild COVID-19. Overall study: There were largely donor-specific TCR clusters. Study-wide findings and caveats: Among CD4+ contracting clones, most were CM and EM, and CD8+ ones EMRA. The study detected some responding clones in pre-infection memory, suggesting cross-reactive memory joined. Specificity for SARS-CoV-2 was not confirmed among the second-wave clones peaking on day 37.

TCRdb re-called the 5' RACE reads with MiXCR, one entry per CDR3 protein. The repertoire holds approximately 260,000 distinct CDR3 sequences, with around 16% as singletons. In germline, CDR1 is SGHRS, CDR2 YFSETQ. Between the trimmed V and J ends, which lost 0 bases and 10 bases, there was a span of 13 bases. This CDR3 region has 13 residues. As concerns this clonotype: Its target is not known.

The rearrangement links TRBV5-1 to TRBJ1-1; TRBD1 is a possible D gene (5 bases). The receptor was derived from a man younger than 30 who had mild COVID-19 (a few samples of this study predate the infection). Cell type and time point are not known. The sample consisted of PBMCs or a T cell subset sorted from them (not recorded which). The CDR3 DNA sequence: TGCGCCAGCAGCTTGGCCGACCAGGGTCTAGCTTTCTTT. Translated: CASSLADQGLAFF. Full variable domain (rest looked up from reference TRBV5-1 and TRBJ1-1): KAGVTQTPRYLIKTRGQQVTLSCSPISGHRSVSWYQQTPGQGLQFLFEYFSETQRNKGNFPGRFSGRQFSNSRSEMNVSTLELGDSALYLCASSLADQGLAFFGQGTRLTVV.